Listed here is a single TCR beta chain. Its antigen is unknown. Qualities for individual bases were not recorded, and no much larger clone is one base off. This sample stems from a study of blood T cell repertoires in COVID-19 (dated by TCRdb to 2019 to 2021). Study-wide context: Samples covering the acute and convalescent phases of COVID-19 were provided by collaborators in the United States, Italy and Spain. The prospective study material was composed of cDNA or gDNA derived from T cells, B-cell-depleted T cells, or PBMCs. Subjects who had been exposed to COVID-19, were actively infected with it, or had recovered from it provided the deeply sampled blood TCRbeta repertoires that made up the dataset. A freely available public database, intended as a resource for researchers studying the immune response to SARS-CoV-2, is where the repertoires were released. The samples were drawn from the first 160 participants of the ongoing ImmuneRACE study and from more than 1,000 subjects provided by 6 global collaborators. Nearly every sample came with metadata listing a de-identified subject ID, COVID-19 status, age in years and sex. Where HLA class I and class II types were available, the types were taken from metadata supplied by the sample provider, not from assay-based typing.

TCRbeta CDR3 regions were amplified from genomic DNA using the immunoSEQ Assay, a bias-controlled multiplex PCR. The source study handled its data this way. Nucleated cell counts per sample were estimated from amplification of reference gene primers within the assay. Sequence reads were collapsed and filtered to measure the absolute abundance of every unique TCRbeta CDR3 rearrangement. Productive Simpson clonality was computed per sample as the square root of Simpson's diversity index over productive rearrangements. In its TCRdb copy, this immuneACCESS table keeps in-frame sequences only and misses some clones. Where compared with another copy, unresolved V genes explain less than half of these, and the others have no known cause. V, J and clone size are taken as reported in that table, and D and trimming were inferred from the DNA itself. This sample holds just over 650,000 clones; over 80% were observed only once. Roughly 0.25% of the sample rests with the top ten.

The paper's findings and limits, for the study overall: Clinical and demographic metadata were provided uncurated, with the amount varying by source and participant.

CDR1 and CDR2 are read off the germline V gene as MGHRA and YSYEKL. Measured from the cysteine to the phenylalanine, the CDR3 is 13 residues long. Only the CDR3 DNA is retained, 39 bases long and in frame from the first base. At the junction V is shortened by 3 bases and J by 5 bases, with 10 bases in between. Each collaborating institution followed its own protocols to collect whole blood in K2EDTA tubes. For TCRbeta analysis, collaborators shipped samples in one of three forms: frozen whole blood, isolated PBMCs, or DNA extracted from either of those sample types. This TCR was recovered from a woman aged 18-30 years with acute or convalescent COVID-19. The chain uses TRBV4-1 and TRBJ1-1; no D gene can be assigned with confidence. Sequencing input: peripheral blood. The sequenced DNA: TGCGCCAGCAGCCAGGGAGAGGTAACTGAAGCTTTCTTT. Translated, this is CASSQGEVTEAFF.